This T cell receptor (beta chain) was sequenced in a study of beta chain features in type 1 diabetes. CD4+ naive, central memory, regulatory and stem cell-like memory cells were sorted via CD45RO/CCR7/CD25/CD127/CD95/CD27. All of the isolated RNA was reverse transcribed, so expressed TCRB transcripts were sequenced. An average approximately 4 million reads came from naive, central memory and regulatory T cell samples. Produced via immunoSEQ multiplex PCR; TCRdb's table is partial and in-frame only. The data show more than 110,000 clones, 6.9% seen once. CDR3 length equals 19 residues. The junction had 14 bases not matched to a gene; V was cut back by 4 bases and J by 0 bases. Germline CDR1 SEHNR, CDR2 FQNEAQ (reference sequence).

The chain recombines TRBV7-9 with TRBJ2-3; 9 bases are shared with TRBD2. The sequenced sample was central memory CD4+ T cells from blood. The sequence derives from a woman in her twenties or thirties in good health. CDR3 in DNA: TGTGCCAGCAGCTCCCGAGTGGCGGGAGGGCCTTTTAGCACAGATACGCAGTATTTT. Translating it yields CASSSRVAGGPFSTDTQYF.